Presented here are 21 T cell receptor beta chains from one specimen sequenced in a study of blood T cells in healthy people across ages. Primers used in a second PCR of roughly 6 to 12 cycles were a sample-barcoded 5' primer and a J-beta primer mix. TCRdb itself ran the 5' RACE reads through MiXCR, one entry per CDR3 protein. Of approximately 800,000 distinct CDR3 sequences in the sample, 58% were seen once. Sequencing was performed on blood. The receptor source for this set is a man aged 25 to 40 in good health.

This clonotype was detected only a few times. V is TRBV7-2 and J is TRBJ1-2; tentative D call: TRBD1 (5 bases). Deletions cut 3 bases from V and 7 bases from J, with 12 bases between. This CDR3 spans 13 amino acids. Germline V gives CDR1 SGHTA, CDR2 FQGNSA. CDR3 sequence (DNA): TGTGCCAGCAGCTTCCCCCAGGGCTCTGGCTACACCTTC. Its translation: CASSFPQGSGYTF.

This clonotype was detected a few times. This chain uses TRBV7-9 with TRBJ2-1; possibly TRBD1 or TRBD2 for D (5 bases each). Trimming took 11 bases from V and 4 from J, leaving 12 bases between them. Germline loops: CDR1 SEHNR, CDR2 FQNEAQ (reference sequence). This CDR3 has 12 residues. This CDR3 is CAHDGGYNEQFF. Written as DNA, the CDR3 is TGTGCCCACGATGGGGGATACAATGAGCAGTTCTTC.

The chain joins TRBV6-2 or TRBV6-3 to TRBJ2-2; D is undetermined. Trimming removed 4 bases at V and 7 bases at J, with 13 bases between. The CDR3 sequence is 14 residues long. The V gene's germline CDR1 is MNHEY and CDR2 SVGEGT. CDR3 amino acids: CASSSSRWSGELFF. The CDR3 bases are TGTGCCAGCAGTTCCTCACGGTGGAGCGGGGAGCTGTTTTTT.

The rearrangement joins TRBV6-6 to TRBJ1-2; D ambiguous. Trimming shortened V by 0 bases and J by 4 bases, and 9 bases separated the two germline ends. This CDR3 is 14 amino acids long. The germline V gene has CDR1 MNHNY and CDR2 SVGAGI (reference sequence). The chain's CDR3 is CASSYSTGPYGYTF. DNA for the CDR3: TGTGCCAGCAGTTACTCGACCGGCCCCTATGGCTACACCTTC.

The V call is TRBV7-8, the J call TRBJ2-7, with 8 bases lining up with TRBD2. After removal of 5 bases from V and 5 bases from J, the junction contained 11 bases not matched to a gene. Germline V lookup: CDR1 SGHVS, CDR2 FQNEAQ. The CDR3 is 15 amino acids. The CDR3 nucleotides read TGTGCCAGCAGCCCCTCTGGCGGGAGGAGTAACGAGCAGTACTTC. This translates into CASSPSGGRSNEQYF.

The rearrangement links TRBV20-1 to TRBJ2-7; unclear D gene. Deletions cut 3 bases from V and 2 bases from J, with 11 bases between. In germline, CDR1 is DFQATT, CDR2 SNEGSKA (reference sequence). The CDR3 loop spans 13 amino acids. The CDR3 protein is CSARDAVTYEQYF. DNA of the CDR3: TGCAGTGCTAGGGACGCTGTTACCTACGAGCAGTACTTC.

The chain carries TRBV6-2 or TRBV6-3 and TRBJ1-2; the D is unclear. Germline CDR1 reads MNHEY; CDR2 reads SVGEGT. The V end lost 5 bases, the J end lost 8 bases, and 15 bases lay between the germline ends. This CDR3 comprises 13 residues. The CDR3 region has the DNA TGTGCCAGCAGTCGCGCGGTACTCGGAGGCTACACCTTC. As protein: CASSRAVLGGYTF.

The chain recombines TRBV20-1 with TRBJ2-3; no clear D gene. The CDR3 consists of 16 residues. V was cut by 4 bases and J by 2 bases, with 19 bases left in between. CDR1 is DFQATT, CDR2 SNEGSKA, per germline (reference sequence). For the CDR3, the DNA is TGCAGTGCTAAGGCGTCCAGGATCACGAACACAGATACGCAGTATTTT. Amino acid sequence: CSAKASRITNTDTQYF.

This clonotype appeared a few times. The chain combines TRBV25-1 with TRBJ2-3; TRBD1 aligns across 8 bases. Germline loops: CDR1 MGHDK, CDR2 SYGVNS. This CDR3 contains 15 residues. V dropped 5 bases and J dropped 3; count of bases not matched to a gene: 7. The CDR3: CASSFSGGGTDTQYF. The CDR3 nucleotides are TGTGCCAGCAGTTTTTCAGGGGGCGGTACAGATACGCAGTATTTT.

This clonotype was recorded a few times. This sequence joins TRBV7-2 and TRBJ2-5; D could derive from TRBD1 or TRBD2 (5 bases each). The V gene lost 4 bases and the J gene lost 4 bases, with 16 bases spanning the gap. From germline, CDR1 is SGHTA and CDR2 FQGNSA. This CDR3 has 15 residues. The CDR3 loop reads CASSSVAGSRETQYF. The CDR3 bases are TGTGCCAGCAGCTCAGTTGCAGGGAGTCGAGAGACCCAGTACTTC.

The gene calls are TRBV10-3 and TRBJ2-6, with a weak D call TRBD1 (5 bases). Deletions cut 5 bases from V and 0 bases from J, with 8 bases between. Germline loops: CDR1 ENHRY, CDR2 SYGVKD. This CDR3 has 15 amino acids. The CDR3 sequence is CAISSQGSGANVLTF. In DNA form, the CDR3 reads TGTGCCATCAGTTCCCAGGGCTCTGGGGCCAACGTCCTGACTTTC.

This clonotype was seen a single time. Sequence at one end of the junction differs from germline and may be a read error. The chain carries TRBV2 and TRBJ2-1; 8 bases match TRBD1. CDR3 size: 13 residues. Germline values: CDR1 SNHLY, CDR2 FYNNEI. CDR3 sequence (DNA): TGTGGATGGACAGGGAAAGCATACAATAAGCAGTTCTTC. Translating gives CGWTGKAYNKQFF.

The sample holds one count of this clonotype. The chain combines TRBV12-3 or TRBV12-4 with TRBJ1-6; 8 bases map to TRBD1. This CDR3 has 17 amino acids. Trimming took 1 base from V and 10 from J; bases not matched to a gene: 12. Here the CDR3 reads CASSLEGWQGAGSPLHF. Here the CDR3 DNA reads TGTGCCAGCAGTTTAGAGGGATGGCAGGGGGCAGGATCACCCCTCCACTTT.

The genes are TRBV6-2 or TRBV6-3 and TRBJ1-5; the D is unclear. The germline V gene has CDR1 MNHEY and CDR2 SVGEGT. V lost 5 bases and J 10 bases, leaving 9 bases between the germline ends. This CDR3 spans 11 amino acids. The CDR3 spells CASSTLGPQHF. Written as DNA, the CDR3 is TGTGCCAGCAGTACCCTGGGACCCCAGCATTTT.

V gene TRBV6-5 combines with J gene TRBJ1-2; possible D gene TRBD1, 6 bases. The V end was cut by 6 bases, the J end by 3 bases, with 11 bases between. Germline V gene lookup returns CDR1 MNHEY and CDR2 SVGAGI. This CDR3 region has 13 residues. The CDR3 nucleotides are TGTGCCAGCAGCGCGGACAGCTACTATGGCTACACCTTC. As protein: CASSADSYYGYTF.

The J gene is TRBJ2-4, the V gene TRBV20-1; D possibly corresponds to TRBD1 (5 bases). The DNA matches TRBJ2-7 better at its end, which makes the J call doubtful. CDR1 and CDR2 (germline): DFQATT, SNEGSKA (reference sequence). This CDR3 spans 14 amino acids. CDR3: CSARDQGTSYEQYF. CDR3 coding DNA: TGCAGTGCTAGAGATCAGGGTACCTCCTACGAGCAGTACTTC.

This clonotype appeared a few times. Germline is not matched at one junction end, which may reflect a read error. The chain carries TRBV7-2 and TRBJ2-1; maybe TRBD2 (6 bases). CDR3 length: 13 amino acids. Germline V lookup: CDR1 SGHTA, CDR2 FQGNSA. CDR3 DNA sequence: TGTGCCAGCAGTCGTAGTGGAGGGGATGAGCAGTTCTTT. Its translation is CASSRSGGDEQFF.

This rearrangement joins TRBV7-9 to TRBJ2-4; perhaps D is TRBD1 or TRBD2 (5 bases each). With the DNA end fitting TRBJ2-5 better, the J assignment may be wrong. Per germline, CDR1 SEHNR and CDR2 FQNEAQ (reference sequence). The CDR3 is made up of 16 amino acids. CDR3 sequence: CASKTSGTPAGETQYF. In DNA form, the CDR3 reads TGTGCCAGCAAAACTTCCGGGACCCCGGCTGGTGAGACCCAGTACTTC.

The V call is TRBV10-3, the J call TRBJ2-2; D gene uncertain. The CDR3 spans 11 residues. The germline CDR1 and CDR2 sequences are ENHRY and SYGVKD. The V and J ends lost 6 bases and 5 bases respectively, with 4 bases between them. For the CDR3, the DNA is TGTGCCATCAGAGTAACCGGGGAGCTGTTTTTT. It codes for CAIRVTGELFF.

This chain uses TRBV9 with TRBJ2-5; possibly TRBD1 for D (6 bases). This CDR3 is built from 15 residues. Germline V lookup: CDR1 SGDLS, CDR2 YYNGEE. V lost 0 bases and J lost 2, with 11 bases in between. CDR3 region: CASSVGWDKQETQYF. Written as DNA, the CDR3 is TGTGCCAGCAGCGTAGGGTGGGACAAACAAGAGACCCAGTACTTC.

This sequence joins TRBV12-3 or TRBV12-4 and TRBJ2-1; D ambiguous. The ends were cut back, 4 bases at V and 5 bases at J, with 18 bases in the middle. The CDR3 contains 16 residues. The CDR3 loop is CASSYYTGSTDNEQFF. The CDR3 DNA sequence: TGTGCCAGCAGTTATTACACGGGCTCGACTGACAATGAGCAGTTCTTC.